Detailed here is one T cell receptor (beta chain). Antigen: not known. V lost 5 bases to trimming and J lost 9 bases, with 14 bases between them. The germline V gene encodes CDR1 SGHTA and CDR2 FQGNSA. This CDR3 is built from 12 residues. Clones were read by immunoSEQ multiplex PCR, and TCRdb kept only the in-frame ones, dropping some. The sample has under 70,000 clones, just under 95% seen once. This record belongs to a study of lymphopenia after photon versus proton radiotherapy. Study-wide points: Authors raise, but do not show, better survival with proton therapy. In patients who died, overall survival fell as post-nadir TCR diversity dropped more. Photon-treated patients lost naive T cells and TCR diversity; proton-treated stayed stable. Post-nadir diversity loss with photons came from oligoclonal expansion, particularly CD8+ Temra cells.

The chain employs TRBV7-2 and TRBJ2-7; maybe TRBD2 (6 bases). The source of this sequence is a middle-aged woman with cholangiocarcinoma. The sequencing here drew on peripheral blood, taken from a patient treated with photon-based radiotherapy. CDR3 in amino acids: CASSPSYGGQYF. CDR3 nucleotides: TGTGCCAGCAGCCCCTCTTACGGGGGGCAGTACTTC.